The source of this T cell receptor beta chain is a study of T cells in Graves' hyperthyroidism and ophthalmopathy. Trimming at V came to 10 bases and at J to 7 bases, leaving 11 bases not matched to a gene. The CDR3 contains 14 residues. CDR1 is MGHDK, CDR2 SYGVNS, per germline. Amplified TCR beta CDR3 regions came from RNA transcripts. First-round RT-PCR with HTBI primers amplified the TCR CDR3 region. TCRdb passed the multiplex PCR reads through MiXCR, listing each CDR3 protein once. The table records around 450,000 distinct CDR3 sequences, less than 20% of them present only once. This clonotype has ten or more counts.

The chain combines TRBV25-1 with TRBJ2-7, with TRBD2 matching 12 bases. This receptor was taken from a woman younger than 35 with Graves' hyperthyroidism. The material sequenced was blood. The CDR3 loop reads CATSRGLAGYEQYF. In nucleotides, the CDR3 is TGTGCCACCAGCCGCGGACTAGCGGGATATGAGCAGTACTTC.